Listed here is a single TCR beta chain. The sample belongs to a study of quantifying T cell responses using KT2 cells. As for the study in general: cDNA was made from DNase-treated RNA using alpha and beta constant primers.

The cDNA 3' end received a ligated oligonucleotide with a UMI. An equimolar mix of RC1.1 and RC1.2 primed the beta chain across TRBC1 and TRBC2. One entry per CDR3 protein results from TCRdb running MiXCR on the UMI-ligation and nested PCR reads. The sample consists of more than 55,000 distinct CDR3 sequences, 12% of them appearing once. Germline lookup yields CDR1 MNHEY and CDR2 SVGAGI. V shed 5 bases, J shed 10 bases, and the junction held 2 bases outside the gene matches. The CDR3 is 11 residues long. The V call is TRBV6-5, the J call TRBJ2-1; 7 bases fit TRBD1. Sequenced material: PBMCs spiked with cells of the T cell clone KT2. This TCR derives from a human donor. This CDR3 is CASSRQGEQFF. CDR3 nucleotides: TGTGCCAGCAGTCGACAGGGAGAGCAGTTCTTC.